The rows below give T cell receptor beta chains drawn from one sample of a study of T-cell memory formation after mild COVID-19. TCRdb processed the 5' RACE reads anew with MiXCR; each CDR3 protein has one entry. Of 290,000 or so distinct CDR3 sequences in the sample, around 19% were seen once. The specimen was PBMCs or a T cell subset sorted from them (not recorded which). Source of these receptors: a young man who had mild COVID-19 (a few samples of this study predate the infection). Cell type and time point are not known. Both conserved end residues are part of each CDR3. Fields, in order: D gene, V gene, J gene, clone size, CDR3 DNA, CDR3 protein. The D gene is left open where the match is weak. Clone size is stated in some rows and not others, as once, few, many or a class when expanded.

-	TRBV11-2	TRBJ2-7	many	TGTGCCAGCAGCTTCCAGGGCCACGAGCAGTACTTC	CASSFQGHEQYF
-	TRBV5-1	TRBJ2-7	few	TGCGCCAGCAGCTTGGACTGGGAAGGGGCTTCCTACGAGCAGTACTTC	CASSLDWEGASYEQYF
-	TRBV3-1	TRBJ2-1	few	TGTGCCAGCAGCCCCCTCGGGGTCAGGGGTCATGAGCAGTTCTTC	CASSPLGVRGHEQFF
TRBD1	TRBV2	TRBJ1-6	few	TGTGCCAGCAAGACAGGGGGTCCGGGCTCCTATAATTCACCCCTCCACTTT	CASKTGGPGSYNSPLHF
-	TRBV5-1	TRBJ1-1	few	TGCGCCAGCAGCTTCGGTTGGGACATTGGCTCTGAAGCTTTCTTT	CASSFGWDIGSEAFF
-	TRBV6-5	TRBJ2-3	-	TGTGCCAGCAGTTATAGGACCTCGGGGGATACGCAGTATTTT	CASSYRTSGDTQYF
-	TRBV27	TRBJ2-1	few	TGTGCCAGCACAACGTTGGGACTCCCCAATGAGCAGTTCTTC	CASTTLGLPNEQFF
-	TRBV11-2	TRBJ2-5	-	TGTGCCAGCAGTCTCGGGGTTCGAGAGACCCAGTACTTC	CASSLGVRETQYF
-	TRBV28	TRBJ2-2	few	TGTGCCAGCAGTTTACTGGGCAGGGGTTCCACCGGGGAGCTGTTTTTT	CASSLLGRGSTGELFF
-	TRBV5-6	TRBJ1-5	-	TGTGCCAGCAGCTTCTGGGGGACCAATCAGCCCCAGCATTTT	CASSFWGTNQPQHF
-	TRBV29-1	TRBJ1-1	-	TGCAGCGTTGAAGACTCACACACTGAAGCTTTCTTT	CSVEDSHTEAFF
-	TRBV2	TRBJ2-2	-	TGTGCCAGCAGGGCGACAGGCCCCAACACCGGGGAGCTGTTTTTT	CASRATGPNTGELFF
-	TRBV24-1	TRBJ2-2	-	TGTGCCACCAGTGCGACGGACCGCGCCACCGGGGAGCTGTTTTTT	CATSATDRATGELFF
-	TRBV5-1	TRBJ1-1	-	TGCGCCAGCAGCTTTACAGGGATCGGGGACACTGAAGCTTTCTTT	CASSFTGIGDTEAFF
-	TRBV6-1	TRBJ1-2	-	TGTGCCAGCAGTGACACAGGATTCTGGGGCTACACCTTC	CASSDTGFWGYTF
-	TRBV5-1	TRBJ2-3	-	TGCGCCAGCACGGAGGCATCCGGCACAGATACGCAGTATTTT	CASTEASGTDTQYF
-	TRBV4-1	TRBJ2-7	-	TGCGCCAGCAGCTCCGGGATCTCCTACGAGCAGTACTTC	CASSSGISYEQYF
TRBD2	TRBV7-2	TRBJ2-5	-	TGTGCCAGCAGCTTAGCTTTGAGCGGGGGGAAGACCCAGTACTTC	CASSLALSGGKTQYF
TRBD1	TRBV24-1	TRBJ1-5	-	TGTGCCACCAGTGATGGGGCAGGGGGGAGCAATCAGCCCCAGCATTTT	CATSDGAGGSNQPQHF
-	TRBV7-2	TRBJ2-3	few	TGTGCCAGCAGCCTAGCTTTGGGACCAGATACGCAGTATTTT	CASSLALGPDTQYF
-	TRBV6-5	TRBJ2-6	-	TGTGCCAGCAGTTACTCAGAATACCTCTCTGGGGCCAACGTCCTGACTTTC	CASSYSEYLSGANVLTF
TRBD1	TRBV6-2/TRBV6-3	TRBJ1-1	-	TGTGCCAGCAGTTACTCGATTCAAGACCCGGACAGGGTTGGAGGCAGCAGAGCTTTCTTT	CASSYSIQDPDRVGGSRAFF
TRBD1	TRBV6-2/TRBV6-3	TRBJ2-2	few	TGTGCCAGCAGTGCCGGGACAGGGGGCACCGGGGAGCTGTTTTTT	CASSAGTGGTGELFF
-	TRBV7-8	TRBJ2-5	few	TGTGCCAGCTCCCACGGGGGAGAGACCCAGTACTTC	CASSHGGETQYF
-	TRBV7-9	TRBJ1-4	few	TGTGCCAGCCGAACAACTGAAAAACTGTTTTTT	CASRTTEKLFF
-	TRBV7-2	TRBJ1-3	-	TGTGCCAGCAGCTTGACTTCGCTTGGAAACACCATATATTTT	CASSLTSLGNTIYF
TRBD1	TRBV29-1	TRBJ2-7	-	TGCAGCTTCTACGGGCAGGGGGCCTACGAGCAGTACTTC	CSFYGQGAYEQYF
TRBD1	TRBV29-1	TRBJ1-2	-	TGCAGCATCCTGACAGGGGGCAAAGGCTACACCTTC	CSILTGGKGYTF
-	TRBV20-1	TRBJ2-5	-	TGCAGTGCTAGAGATCATCAGGGTTTGGGGGATTGGGAGACCCAGTACTTC	CSARDHQGLGDWETQYF
-	TRBV12-3/TRBV12-4	TRBJ2-1	-	TGTGCCAGCAGTTTTCGGCAGGGGCGCCACAATGAGCAGTTCTTC	CASSFRQGRHNEQFF
-	TRBV11-2	TRBJ2-1	-	TGTGCCAGCAGCTCGACTACTTTCAATGAGCAGTTCTTC	CASSSTTFNEQFF
-	TRBV5-6	TRBJ1-2	few	TGTGCCAGCATCCTACGGGGGGGAAACTATGGCTACACCTTC	CASILRGGNYGYTF
TRBD2	TRBV12-5	TRBJ2-5	-	TGTGCTAGTGGTTTGTTGGTAGCGGGGTTCCAGTACTTC	CASGLLVAGFQYF
-	TRBV5-6	TRBJ1-2	many	TGTGCCAGCAGCTTCGAAGCTAACTATGGCTACACCTTC	CASSFEANYGYTF
-	TRBV29-1	TRBJ2-3	few	TGCAGCGTTGACCCTTCGGAGGGCACAGATACGCAGTATTTT	CSVDPSEGTDTQYF
-	TRBV7-9	TRBJ2-5	many	TGTGCCAGCAGCTTATCGCCCAGGGGTGAGACCCAGTACTTC	CASSLSPRGETQYF
-	TRBV7-2	TRBJ1-2	few	TGTGCCAGCAGCTCCACCAGGGTCTACACCTTC	CASSSTRVYTF
-	TRBV20-1	TRBJ1-1	-	TGCAGTGCTAGACCCAAAGGCGGGGAAGCTTTCTTT	CSARPKGGEAFF
-	TRBV7-2	TRBJ2-3	few	TGTGCCAGCAGCTTCTCCAGGAGCACAGATACGCAGTATTTT	CASSFSRSTDTQYF
-	TRBV19	TRBJ2-2	-	TGTGCCAGTAGTTATCAGAGCACCGGGGAGCTGTTTTTT	CASSYQSTGELFF
-	TRBV6-5	TRBJ1-1	few	TGTGCCAGCAGCCCGACCCTGGGGTATGAAGCTTTCTTT	CASSPTLGYEAFF
-	TRBV5-1	TRBJ1-3	few	TGCGCCAGCAGCTTCCCAGAGGGAAACACCATATATTTT	CASSFPEGNTIYF
TRBD1	TRBV4-1	TRBJ1-5	-	TGCGCCAGCAGCCAACGAATCCGGGACAGGTTTCAGCCCCAGCATTTT	CASSQRIRDRFQPQHF
-	TRBV15	TRBJ1-2	-	TGTGCCACCAGCAGAGCCAGGGAGGGGCTTGGCTACACCTTC	CATSRAREGLGYTF
-	TRBV7-2	TRBJ1-2	many	TGTGCCAGCAGCTCCTACTATGGCTACACCTTC	CASSSYYGYTF
-	TRBV7-2	TRBJ2-5	-	TGTGCCAGCAGCTTAGAAGCCCAAAGGGAGACCCAGTACTTC	CASSLEAQRETQYF
TRBD2	TRBV20-1	TRBJ2-3	-	TGCAGTGCCATCGAGCTAGCGGGGACAGATACGCAGTATTTT	CSAIELAGTDTQYF